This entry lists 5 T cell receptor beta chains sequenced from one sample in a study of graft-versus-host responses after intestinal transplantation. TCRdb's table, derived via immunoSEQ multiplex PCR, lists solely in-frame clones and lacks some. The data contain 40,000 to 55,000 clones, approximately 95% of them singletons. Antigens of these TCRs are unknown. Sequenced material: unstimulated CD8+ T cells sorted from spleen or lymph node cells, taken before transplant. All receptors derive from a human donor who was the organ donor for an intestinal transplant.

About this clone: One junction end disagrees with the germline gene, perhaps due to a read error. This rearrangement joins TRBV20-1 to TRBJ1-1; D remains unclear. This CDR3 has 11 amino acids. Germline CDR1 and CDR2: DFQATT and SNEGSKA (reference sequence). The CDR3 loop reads CSARLGTGAFF. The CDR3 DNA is TGCAGTGCTAGGTTAGGAACTGGAGCTTTCTTT.

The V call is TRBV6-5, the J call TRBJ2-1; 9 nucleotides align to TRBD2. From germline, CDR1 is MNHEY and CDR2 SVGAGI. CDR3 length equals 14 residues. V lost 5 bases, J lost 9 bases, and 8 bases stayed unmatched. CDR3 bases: TGTGCCAGCAGTCCCCCCGGGACTAGCAGTGAGCAGTTCTTC. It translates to CASSPPGTSSEQFF.

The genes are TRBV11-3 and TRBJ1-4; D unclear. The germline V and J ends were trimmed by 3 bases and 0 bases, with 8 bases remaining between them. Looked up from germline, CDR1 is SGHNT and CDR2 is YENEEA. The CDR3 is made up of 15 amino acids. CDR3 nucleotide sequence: TGTGCCAGCAGCTTCTGGCAGCCAACTAATGAAAAACTGTTTTTT. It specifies CASSFWQPTNEKLFF. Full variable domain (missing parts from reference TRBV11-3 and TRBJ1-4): EAGVVQSPRYKIIEKKQPVAFWCNPISGHNTLYWYLQNLGQGPELLIRYENEEAVDDSQLPKDRFSAERLKGVDSTLKIQPAELGDSAVYLCASSFWQPTNEKLFFGSGTQLSVL.

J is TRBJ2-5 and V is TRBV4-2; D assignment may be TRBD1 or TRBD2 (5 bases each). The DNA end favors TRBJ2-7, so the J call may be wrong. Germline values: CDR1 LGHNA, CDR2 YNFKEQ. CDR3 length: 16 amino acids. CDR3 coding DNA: TGTGCCAGCAGCCCCCCCGGGACGTCTGAGGGAAACGAGCAGTACTTC. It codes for CASSPPGTSEGNEQYF.

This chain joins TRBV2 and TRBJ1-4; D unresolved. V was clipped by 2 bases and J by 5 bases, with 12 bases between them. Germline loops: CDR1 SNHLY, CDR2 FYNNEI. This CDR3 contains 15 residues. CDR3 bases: TGTGCCAGCAGTGAAACCCTCCTCAAAAATGAAAAACTGTTTTTT. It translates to CASSETLLKNEKLFF.